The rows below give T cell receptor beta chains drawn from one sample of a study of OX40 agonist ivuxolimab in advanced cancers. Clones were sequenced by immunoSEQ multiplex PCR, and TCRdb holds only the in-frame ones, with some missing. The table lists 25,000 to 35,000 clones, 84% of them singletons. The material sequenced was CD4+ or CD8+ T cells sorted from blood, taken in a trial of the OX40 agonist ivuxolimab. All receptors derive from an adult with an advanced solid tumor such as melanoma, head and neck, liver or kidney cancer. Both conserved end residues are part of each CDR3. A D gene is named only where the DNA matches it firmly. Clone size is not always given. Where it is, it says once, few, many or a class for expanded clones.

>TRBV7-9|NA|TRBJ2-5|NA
CASSPLGGRGETQYF
TGTGCCAGCAGCCCCCTCGGGGGGCGGGGGGAGACCCAGTACTTC
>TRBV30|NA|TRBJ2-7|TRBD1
CAGNRDRAYEQYF
TGTGCCGGAAACCGGGACAGGGCTTACGAGCAGTACTTC
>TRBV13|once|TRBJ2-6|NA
CASSFFMGSGANVLTF
TGTGCCAGCAGCTTTTTTATGGGTTCTGGGGCCAACGTCCTGACTTTC
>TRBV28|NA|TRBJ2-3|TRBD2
CASGLGSSGSADTQYF
TGTGCCAGCGGCCTAGGTTCAAGCGGGAGTGCAGATACGCAGTATTTT
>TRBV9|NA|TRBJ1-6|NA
CASSPILRGENSPLHF
TGTGCCAGCAGCCCAATCCTCAGGGGAGAGAATTCACCCCTCCACTTT
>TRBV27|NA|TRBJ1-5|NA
CASSLVGTNQPQHF
TGTGCCAGCAGTTTGGTGGGAACCAATCAGCCCCAGCATTTT
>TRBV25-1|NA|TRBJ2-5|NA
CSAALQETQYF
TGTTCGGCGGCCCTCCAAGAGACCCAGTACTTC
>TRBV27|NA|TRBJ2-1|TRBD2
CASSIGTRSYNEQFF
TGTGCCAGCAGTATTGGGACTAGGAGCTACAATGAGCAGTTCTTC
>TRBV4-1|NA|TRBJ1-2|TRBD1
CASSQGQGNLGYTF
TGCGCCAGCAGCCAAGGACAGGGAAATCTCGGCTACACCTTC
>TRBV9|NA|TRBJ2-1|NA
CASSLGGSYDNEQFF
TGTGCCAGCAGCTTGGGAGGATCGTACGACAATGAGCAGTTCTTC
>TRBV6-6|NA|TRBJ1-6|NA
CASSYSNSHNSPLHF
TGTGCCAGCAGTTACTCGAACAGCCATAATTCACCCCTCCACTTT
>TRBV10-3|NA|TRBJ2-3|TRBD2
CAISEGLAGDTQYF
TGTGCCATCAGTGAGGGACTAGCGGGAGATACGCAGTATTTT
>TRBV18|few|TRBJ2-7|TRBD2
CASSLAPGGYEQYF
TGTGCCAGCTCACTTGCTCCGGGAGGCTACGAGCAGTACTTC
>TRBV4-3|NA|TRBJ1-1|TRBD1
CASSQYRGMNTEAFF
TGCGCCAGCAGCCAATACAGGGGTATGAACACTGAAGCTTTCTTT
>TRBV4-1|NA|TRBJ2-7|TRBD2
CASSQDQASGAEQYF
TGCGCCAGCAGCCAAGATCAGGCCAGCGGGGCCGAGCAGTACTTC